This T cell receptor (beta chain) was identified during a study of T-cell memory formation after mild COVID-19. It was 5'RACE with constant-segment primers that produced the TCR alpha and TCR beta cDNA libraries, which carried sample barcodes and UMIs. A single record per CDR3 protein comes from TCRdb applying MiXCR to the 5' RACE reads. This sample has roughly 580,000 distinct CDR3 sequences, with more than 15% found just once. In the case of this clonotype: What it recognizes is unknown.

Study-wide points: For second-wave clones that peaked at day 37, SARS-CoV-2 specificity went unverified.

The TCR comes from an adult woman who had mild COVID-19 (a few samples of this study predate the infection). Cell type and time point are not known. Sequencing was carried out using PBMCs or a T cell subset sorted from them (not recorded which).

CDR3 coding DNA: TGTGCCAGCAGCTTAACGTACCCCGGTCCGGGACAGGGGGCTGTTGAGCAGTTCTTC. Its protein is CASSLTYPGPGQGAVEQFF. This sequence joins TRBV7-3 and TRBJ2-1, with TRBD1 identical over 12 bases. V lost 0 bases, J lost 9 bases, and 15 bases stayed unmatched. The germline V gene has CDR1 SGHTA and CDR2 FQGTGA. The CDR3 loop spans 19 amino acids.